This TCR beta chain was sequenced in a study of fetal regulatory T cell absence and autoimmunity (dated by TCRdb to 2017 to 2019). Some background on the complete study: Autoimmunity of the exocrine pancreas was seen in the IPEX patients even though clinical diabetes was absent.

Compared with germline, V lacks 5 bases and J lacks 4 bases; bases without a gene match: 5. For CDR1 and CDR2, the germline V gene (reference sequence) lists SEHNR and FQNEAQ. Inclusive of the bounding cysteine and phenylalanine, the CDR3 is 15 residues long. The read is trimmed to its CDR3 DNA, 45 bases read in frame from base 1. General findings and caveats noted by the study authors: Cord blood and pancreas had broadly similar TRB gene family usage, resembling published neonatal and adult repertoires. The oligoclonal enrichment was interpreted as support for antigen-driven autoimmunity in the pancreas before birth in IPEX syndrome. Significant oligoclonal enrichment of the TCR compartment was observed in pancreas versus cord blood, with some top clones enriched more than 90-fold.

The sample holds a few counts of this clone. Its recognized antigen is unknown. Base-call qualities are not available, and no considerably larger clone is one nucleotide away. The DNeasy Blood and Tissue Kit was used to extract about 1.8-3.3 ug of genomic DNA from umbilical cord blood or frozen pancreas. On the immunoSEQ human TCRbeta survey platform, a two-step multiplex PCR amplified and barcoded the TCRbeta CDR3 regions. Libraries were sequenced on Illumina instruments, with IgH sequenced in parallel from the same samples. The original pipeline was this. Raw reads were filtered against IMGT V, D, J definitions and were binned using a nearest-neighbor algorithm so that PCR and sequencing errors were removed. Clones were defined as identical nucleotide sequences, and differential abundance between tissues was assessed by per-clone Fisher exact tests with a pFDR threshold of p<0.01. Clones with frequencies too low for statistical inference were excluded by a minimum inclusion filter of 10 in either sample. The immunoSEQ Analyzer was used for pairwise clonal comparisons, and IMGT tools were used to assess gene family usage. TCRdb retrieved this table from immuneACCESS and kept in-frame rearrangements only. Not all clones are present; in checked studies, unresolved V genes account for under half, and no reason is known for the remainder. From that table come the V and J calls and clone size; the DNA was used to work out D and trimming. The sample profile shows some 50,000 clones; roughly 80% of them were found once. 0.41% of the sample is taken by the ten largest.

The rearranged segments are TRBV7-9 and TRBJ2-7; 13 central nucleotides agree with TRBD2. The sequence was collected from a newborn boy with IPEX syndrome. The specimen was cord blood. The CDR3: CASSTGLAGVYEQYF. The bases read TGTGCCAGCAGCACCGGACTAGCGGGAGTTTACGAGCAGTACTTC.